This TCR beta chain was identified during a study of shared clonotypes between healthy human individuals. At the level of the study: Three plates each covered CD4 naive and memory; CD8 naive two, CD8 memory one.

Generated by immunoSEQ multiplex PCR, the TCRdb table keeps only in-frame clones and is missing some. The data show roughly 2.1 million clones, with just over 90% seen just once and more than 1.5% held by the top ten. CD45RO-negative cells were positively selected for CCR7, leaving out terminally differentiated effector memory CD45RA+ cells. The donors were adults (healthy and HIV-negative) with no recent acute infections or vaccinations. V gave up 4 bases and J gave up 2 bases, with 12 bases separating them. There are 14 residues in the CDR3. Germline V CDR1 and CDR2: SQVTM, ANQGSEA. Material for sequencing was naive CD8+ T cells from PBMCs. This sequence was found in a man younger than 35 in good health. Some clones in this sample may be carry-over from other donors' samples. This rearrangement joins TRBV29-1 to TRBJ2-1, with D possibly TRBD2 on 5 matching bases. The CDR3 bases are TGCAGCGTTGGCGGACTGGAGGCCTACAATGAGCAGTTCTTC. Translated, it gives CSVGGLEAYNEQFF.